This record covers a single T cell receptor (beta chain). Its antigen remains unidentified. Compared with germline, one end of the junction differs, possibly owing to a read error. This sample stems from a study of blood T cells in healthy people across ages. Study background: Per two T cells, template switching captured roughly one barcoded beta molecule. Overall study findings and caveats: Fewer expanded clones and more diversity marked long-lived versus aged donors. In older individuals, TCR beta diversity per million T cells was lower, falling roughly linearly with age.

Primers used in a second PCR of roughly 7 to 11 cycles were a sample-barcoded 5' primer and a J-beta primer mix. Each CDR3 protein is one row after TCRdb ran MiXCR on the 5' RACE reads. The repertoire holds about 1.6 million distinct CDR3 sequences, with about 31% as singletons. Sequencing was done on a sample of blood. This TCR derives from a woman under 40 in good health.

CDR3 in DNA: TGTGGCATCAGTCATCCAGGAACCCCTAGCACAGATACGCAGTATTTT. Translation gives CGISHPGTPSTDTQYF. The chain is built from TRBV10-3 and TRBJ2-3; D unresolved. CDR1 and CDR2 (germline): ENHRY, SYGVKD. The CDR3 is 16 amino acids.